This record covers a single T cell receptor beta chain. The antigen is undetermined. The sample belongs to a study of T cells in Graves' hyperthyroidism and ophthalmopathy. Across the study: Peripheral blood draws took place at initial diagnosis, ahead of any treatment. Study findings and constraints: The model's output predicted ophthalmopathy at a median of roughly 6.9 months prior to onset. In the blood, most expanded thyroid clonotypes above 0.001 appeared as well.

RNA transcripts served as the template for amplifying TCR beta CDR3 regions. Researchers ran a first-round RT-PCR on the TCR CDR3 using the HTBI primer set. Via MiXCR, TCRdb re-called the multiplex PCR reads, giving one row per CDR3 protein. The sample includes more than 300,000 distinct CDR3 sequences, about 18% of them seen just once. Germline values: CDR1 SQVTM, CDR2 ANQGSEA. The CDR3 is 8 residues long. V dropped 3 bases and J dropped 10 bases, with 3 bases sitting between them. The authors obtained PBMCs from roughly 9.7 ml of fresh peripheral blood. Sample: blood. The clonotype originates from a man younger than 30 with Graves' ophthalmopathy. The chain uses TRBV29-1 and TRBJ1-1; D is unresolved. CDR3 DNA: TGCAGCGTTGAGGTAGCTTTCTTT. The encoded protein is CSVEVAFF.